This T cell receptor (beta chain) emerged from a study of shared clonotypes between healthy human individuals. V lost 6 bases to trimming and J lost 6 bases, with 15 bases between them. CDR1 MNHNS and CDR2 SASEGT come from the germline V gene. The CDR3 has 13 amino acids. Some clones are missing from TCRdb's copy, which holds only in-frame ones; the method was immunoSEQ multiplex PCR. The table includes millions of clones, about 92% detected once. CD45RO-negative, CCR7-selected cells formed the naive CD8 fraction, which excluded terminally differentiated effector memory CD45RA+ cells. To note about this clone: Its specificity is unknown.

Study-wide results and limits: Shared clonotypes: 4.5% to 6% naive CD4, about 4% naive CD8, less than 2.5% memory CD4, under 0.45% memory CD8.

What was sequenced was naive CD8+ T cells from PBMCs. The receptor comes from a young man in good health. Some clones in this sample may be carry-over from other donors' samples. The chain couples TRBV6-1 to TRBJ2-7, with D possibly being TRBD1 or TRBD2 (5 bases each). The CDR3 sequence is CASSPDFGGEQYF. For the CDR3, the DNA is TGTGCCAGCAGCCCTGACTTTGGGGGCGAGCAGTACTTC.